The sequence of this T cell receptor beta chain was determined in a study of blood T cell repertoires in COVID-19. Study details: PBMCs, B-cell-depleted T cells, or T cells provided the cDNA or gDNA that made up the material.

Clones were sequenced by immunoSEQ multiplex PCR, and TCRdb holds only the in-frame ones, with some missing. The table lists 200,000 to 250,000 clones, roughly 83% of them singletons. This CDR3 is built from 14 residues. The germline CDR1 and CDR2 sequences are MNHNY and SVGAGI (reference sequence). The V gene lost 2 bases and the J gene lost 5 bases, with 7 bases spanning the gap. The chain joins TRBV6-6 to TRBJ1-6; D unresolved. Sequenced material: peripheral blood. The sequence was collected from a man aged 80 or over with acute or convalescent COVID-19. CDR3 sequence: CASSYKSNNSPLHF. In DNA, the CDR3 is TGTGCCAGCAGTTACAAATCAAATAATTCACCCCTCCACTTT.